This TCR beta chain came from a study of T cells after yellow fever vaccination. Study in general: SMART-Seq v4 Ultra Low Input handled preparation of low-cell-number fractions.

This clonotype has a handful of counts. The target antigen is unknown. Trimming left V 4 bases short and J 2 bases short, with 17 bases between. Germline V gene lookup returns CDR1 DFQATT and CDR2 SNEGSKA (reference sequence). The CDR3 is 15 amino acids. Whole-study findings and limits: Re-detected after boosting: most primary clones, about 96% of CD4 and 88% of CD8. Any FACS-sorted repertoire could hold abundant clonotypes that contaminate it from the bulk population.

Template switching with 5'RACE generated the TCR cDNA and added a universal primer site and UMIs. In TCRdb, the 5' RACE reads were re-called with MiXCR into one record per CDR3 protein. The sample lists hundreds of thousands of distinct CDR3 sequences; about 12% were seen once. The J gene is TRBJ2-5, the V gene TRBV20-1; TRBD2 is a possible D gene (7 bases). The TCR comes from a young man who received the YFV17D yellow fever vaccine. The input for sequencing was CD4+ T cells sorted from PBMCs, taken 15 days after the yellow fever booster vaccination. The CDR3 here is CSANPPRGQQETQYF. The DNA of the CDR3 is TGCAGTGCTAACCCCCCGCGGGGGCAACAAGAGACCCAGTACTTC.